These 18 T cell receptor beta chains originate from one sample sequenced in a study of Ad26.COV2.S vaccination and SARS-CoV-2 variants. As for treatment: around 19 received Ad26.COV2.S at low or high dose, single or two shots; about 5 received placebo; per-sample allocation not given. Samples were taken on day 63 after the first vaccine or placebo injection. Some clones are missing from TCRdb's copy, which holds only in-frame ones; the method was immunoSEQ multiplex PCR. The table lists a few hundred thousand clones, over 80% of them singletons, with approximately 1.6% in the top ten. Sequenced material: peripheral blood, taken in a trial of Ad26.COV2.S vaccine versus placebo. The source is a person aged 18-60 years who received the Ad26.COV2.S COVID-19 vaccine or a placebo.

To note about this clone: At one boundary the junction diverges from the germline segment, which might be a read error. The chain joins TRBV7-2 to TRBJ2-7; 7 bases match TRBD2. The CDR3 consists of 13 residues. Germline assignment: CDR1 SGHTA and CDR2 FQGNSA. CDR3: CASSLAGHYEQYF. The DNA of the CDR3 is TGTGCCAGCAGTTTAGCGGGCCACTACGAGCAGTACTTC.

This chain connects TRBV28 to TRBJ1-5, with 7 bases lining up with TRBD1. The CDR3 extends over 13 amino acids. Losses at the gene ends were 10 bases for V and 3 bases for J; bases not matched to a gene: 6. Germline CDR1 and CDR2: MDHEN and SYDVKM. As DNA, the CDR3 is TGTGCCATTTTGACAGGGCACAATCAGCCCCAGCATTTT. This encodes CAILTGHNQPQHF.

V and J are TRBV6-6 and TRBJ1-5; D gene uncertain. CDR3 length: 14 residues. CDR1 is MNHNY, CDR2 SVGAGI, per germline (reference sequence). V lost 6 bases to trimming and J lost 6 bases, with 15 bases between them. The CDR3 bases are TGTGCCAGCAGCGTCCCGGGGATCGGTCAGCCCCAGCATTTT. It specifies CASSVPGIGQPQHF.

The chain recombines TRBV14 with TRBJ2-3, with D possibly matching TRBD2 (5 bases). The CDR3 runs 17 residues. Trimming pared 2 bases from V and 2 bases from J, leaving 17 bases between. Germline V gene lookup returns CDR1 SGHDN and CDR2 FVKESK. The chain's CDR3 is CASSQLPAGNPTDTQYF. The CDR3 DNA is TGTGCCAGCAGCCAACTCCCCGCGGGTAACCCCACAGATACGCAGTATTTT.

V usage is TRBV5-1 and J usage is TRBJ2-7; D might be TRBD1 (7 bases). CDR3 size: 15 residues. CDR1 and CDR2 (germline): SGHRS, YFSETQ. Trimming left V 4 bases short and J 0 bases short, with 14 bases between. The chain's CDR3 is CASSPGEGASYEQYF. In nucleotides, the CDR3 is TGCGCCAGCAGCCCGGGAGAGGGGGCCTCCTACGAGCAGTACTTC.

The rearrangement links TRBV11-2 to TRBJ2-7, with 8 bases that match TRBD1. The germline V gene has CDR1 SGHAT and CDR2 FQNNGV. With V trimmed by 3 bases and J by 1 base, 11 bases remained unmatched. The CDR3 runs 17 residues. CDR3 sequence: CASSFTSDRGTSYEQYF. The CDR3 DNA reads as TGTGCCAGCAGCTTCACCTCCGACAGGGGCACGTCCTACGAGCAGTACTTC.

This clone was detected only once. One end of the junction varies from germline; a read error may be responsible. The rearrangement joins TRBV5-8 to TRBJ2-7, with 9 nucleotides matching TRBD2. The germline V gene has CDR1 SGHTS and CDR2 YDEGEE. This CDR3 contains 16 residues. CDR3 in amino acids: CASSLALAGRRMALHF. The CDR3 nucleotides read TGTGCCAGCAGCTTGGCCCTAGCGGGGCGACGGATGGCTTTGCACTTC.

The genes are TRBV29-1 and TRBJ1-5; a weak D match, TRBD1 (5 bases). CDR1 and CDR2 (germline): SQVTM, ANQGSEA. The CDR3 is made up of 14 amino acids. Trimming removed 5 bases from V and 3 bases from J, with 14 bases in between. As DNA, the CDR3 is TGCAGCGTTTCAGACAGCCGACCCAATCAGCCCCAGCATTTT. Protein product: CSVSDSRPNQPQHF.

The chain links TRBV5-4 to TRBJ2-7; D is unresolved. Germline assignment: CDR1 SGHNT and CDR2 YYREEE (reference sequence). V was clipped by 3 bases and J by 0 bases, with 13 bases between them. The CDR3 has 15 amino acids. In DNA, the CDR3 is TGTGCCAGCAGCTCGACGGAGACATTCTCCTACGAGCAGTACTTC. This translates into CASSSTETFSYEQYF.

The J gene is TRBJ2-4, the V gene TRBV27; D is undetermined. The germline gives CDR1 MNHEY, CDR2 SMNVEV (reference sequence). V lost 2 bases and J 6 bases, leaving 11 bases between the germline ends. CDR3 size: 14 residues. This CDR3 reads CASSLAYRGNIQYF. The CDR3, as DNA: TGTGCCAGCAGTTTAGCGTACCGCGGAAACATTCAGTACTTC.

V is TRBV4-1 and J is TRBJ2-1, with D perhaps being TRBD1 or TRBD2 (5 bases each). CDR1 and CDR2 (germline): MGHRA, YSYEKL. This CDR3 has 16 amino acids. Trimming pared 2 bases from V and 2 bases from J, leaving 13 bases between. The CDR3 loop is CASSQIGRETYNEQFF. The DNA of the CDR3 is TGCGCCAGCAGCCAAATTGGCAGGGAGACCTACAATGAGCAGTTCTTC.

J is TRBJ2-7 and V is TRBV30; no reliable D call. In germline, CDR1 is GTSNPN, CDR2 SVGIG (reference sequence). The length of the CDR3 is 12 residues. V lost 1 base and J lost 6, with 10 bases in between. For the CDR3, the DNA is TGTGCCTGGAGTGCCCCCCTTGCCGAGCAGTACTTC. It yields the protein CAWSAPLAEQYF.

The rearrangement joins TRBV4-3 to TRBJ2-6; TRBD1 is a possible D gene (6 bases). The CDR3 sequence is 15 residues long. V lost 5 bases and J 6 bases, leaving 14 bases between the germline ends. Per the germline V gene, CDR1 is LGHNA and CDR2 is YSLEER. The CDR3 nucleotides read TGCGCCAGCAGCTACACAGGGTACTCGGCCAACGTCCTGACTTTC. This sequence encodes CASSYTGYSANVLTF.

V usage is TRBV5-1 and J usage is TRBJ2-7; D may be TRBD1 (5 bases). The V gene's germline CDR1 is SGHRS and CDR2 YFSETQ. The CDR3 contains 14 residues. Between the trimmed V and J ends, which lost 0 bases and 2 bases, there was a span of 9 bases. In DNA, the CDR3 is TGCGCCAGCAGCTTGGACAGGCCTCCCTACGAGCAGTACTTC. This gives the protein CASSLDRPPYEQYF. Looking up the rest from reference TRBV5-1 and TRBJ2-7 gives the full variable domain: KAGVTQTPRYLIKTRGQQVTLSCSPISGHRSVSWYQQTPGQGLQFLFEYFSETQRNKGNFPGRFSGRQFSNSRSEMNVSTLELGDSALYLCASSLDRPPYEQYFGPGTRLTVT.

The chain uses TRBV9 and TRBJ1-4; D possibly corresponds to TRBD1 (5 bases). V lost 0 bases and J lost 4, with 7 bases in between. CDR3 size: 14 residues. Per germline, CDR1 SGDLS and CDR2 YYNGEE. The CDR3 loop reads CASSVDQGNEKLFF. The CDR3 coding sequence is TGTGCCAGCAGCGTAGATCAGGGTAATGAAAAACTGTTTTTT. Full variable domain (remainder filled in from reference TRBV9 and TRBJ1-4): DSGVTQTPKHLITATGQRVTLRCSPRSGDLSVYWYQQSLDQGLQFLIQYYNGEERAKGNILERFSAQQFPDLHSELNLSSLELGDSALYFCASSVDQGNEKLFFGSGTQLSVL.

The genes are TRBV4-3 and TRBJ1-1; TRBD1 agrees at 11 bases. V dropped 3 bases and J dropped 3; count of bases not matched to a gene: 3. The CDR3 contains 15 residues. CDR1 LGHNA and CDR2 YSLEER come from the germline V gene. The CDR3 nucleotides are TGCGCCAGCAGCCAGGGGGACAGGGGGGACACTGAAGCTTTCTTT. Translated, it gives CASSQGDRGDTEAFF.

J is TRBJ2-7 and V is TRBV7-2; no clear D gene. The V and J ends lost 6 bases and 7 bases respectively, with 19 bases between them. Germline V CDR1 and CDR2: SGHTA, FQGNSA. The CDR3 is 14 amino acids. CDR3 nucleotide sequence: TGTGCCAGCAGTCTAAGTCCTAGTTTCTGGGAGCAGTACTTC. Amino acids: CASSLSPSFWEQYF.

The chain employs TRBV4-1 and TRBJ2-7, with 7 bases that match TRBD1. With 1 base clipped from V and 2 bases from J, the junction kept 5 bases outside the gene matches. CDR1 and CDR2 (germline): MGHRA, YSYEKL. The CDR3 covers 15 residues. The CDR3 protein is CASSQVKDRAYEQYF. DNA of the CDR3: TGCGCCAGCAGCCAAGTTAAAGACAGGGCCTACGAGCAGTACTTC.